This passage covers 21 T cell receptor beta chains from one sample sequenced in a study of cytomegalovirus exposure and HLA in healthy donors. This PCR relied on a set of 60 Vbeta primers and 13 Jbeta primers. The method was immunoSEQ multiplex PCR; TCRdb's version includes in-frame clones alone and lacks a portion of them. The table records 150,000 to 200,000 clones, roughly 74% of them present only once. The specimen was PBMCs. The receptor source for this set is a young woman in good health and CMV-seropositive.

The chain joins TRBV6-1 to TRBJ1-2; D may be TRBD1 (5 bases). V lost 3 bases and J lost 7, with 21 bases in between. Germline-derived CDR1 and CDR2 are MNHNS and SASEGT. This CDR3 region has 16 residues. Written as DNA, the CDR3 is TGTGCCAGCAGTGACGGGCCCGGGGGGATATATAGTGGCTACACCTTC. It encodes CASSDGPGGIYSGYTF.

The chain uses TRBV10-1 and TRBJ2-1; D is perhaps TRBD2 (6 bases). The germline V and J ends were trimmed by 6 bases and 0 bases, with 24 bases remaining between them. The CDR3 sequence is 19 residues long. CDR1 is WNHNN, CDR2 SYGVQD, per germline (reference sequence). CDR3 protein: CASSSEKRASRSSYNEQFF. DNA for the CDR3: TGCGCCAGCAGCTCAGAGAAGCGGGCTAGCCGCTCCTCCTACAATGAGCAGTTCTTC.

The CDR3 spells CAITAGSSYGYTF. CDR3 DNA sequence: TGTGCCATAACCGCAGGCTCAAGCTATGGCTACACCTTC. The chain employs TRBV10-3 and TRBJ1-2; D is unresolved. Germline assignment: CDR1 ENHRY and CDR2 SYGVKD. Deletions cut 9 bases from V and 4 bases from J, with 15 bases between. The CDR3 sequence is 13 residues long.

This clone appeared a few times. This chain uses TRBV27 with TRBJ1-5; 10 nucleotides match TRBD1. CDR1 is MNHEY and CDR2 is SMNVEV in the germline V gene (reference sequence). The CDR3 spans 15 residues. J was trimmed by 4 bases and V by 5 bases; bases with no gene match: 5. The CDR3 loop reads CASSPWGQGNQPQHF. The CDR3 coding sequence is TGTGCCAGCAGTCCCTGGGGACAGGGGAATCAGCCCCAGCATTTT.

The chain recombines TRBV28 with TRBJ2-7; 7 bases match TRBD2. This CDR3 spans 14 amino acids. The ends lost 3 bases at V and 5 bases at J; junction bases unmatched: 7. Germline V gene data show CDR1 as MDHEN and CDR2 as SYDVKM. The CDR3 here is CASSLMGGPHEQYF. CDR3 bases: TGTGCCAGCAGTTTGATGGGAGGGCCACACGAGCAGTACTTC.

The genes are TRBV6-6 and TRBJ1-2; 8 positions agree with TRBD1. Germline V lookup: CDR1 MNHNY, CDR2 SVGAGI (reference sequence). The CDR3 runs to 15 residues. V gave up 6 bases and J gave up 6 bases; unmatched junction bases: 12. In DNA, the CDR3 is TGTGCCAGCAGCCCATGGCCGGCAGGGGGCAATGGCTACACCTTC. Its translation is CASSPWPAGGNGYTF.

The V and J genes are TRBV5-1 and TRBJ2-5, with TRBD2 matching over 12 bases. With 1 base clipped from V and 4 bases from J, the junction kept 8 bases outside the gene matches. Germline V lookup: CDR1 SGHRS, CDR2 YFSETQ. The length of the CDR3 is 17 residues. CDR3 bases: TGCGCCAGCAGCTTGATCCCGGGACTAGCGGGCCGAGAGACCCAGTACTTC. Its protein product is CASSLIPGLAGRETQYF.

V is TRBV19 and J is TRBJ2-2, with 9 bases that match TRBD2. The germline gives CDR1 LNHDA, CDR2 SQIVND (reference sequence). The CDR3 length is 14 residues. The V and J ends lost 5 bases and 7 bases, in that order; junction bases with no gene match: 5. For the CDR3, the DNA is TGTGCCAGTAGTGAAGCGGGAGGTGTCGGGGAGCTGTTTTTT. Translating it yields CASSEAGGVGELFF.

Here the CDR3 reads CASSLGDYEQYF. For the CDR3, the DNA is TGTGCCAGCAGCTTAGGAGACTACGAGCAGTACTTC. This chain joins TRBV7-8 and TRBJ2-7; no reliable D call. CDR1 and CDR2 from the germline V gene are SGHVS and FQNEAQ. Trimming removed 1 base at V and 3 bases at J, with 4 bases between. CDR3 length: 12 residues.

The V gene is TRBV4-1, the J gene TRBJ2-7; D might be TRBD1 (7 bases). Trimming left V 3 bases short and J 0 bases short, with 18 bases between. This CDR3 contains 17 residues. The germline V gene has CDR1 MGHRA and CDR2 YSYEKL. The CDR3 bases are TGCGCCAGCAGCCAGAGGGGGCTAGCGTCTCCCTCCTACGAGCAGTACTTC. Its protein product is CASSQRGLASPSYEQYF.

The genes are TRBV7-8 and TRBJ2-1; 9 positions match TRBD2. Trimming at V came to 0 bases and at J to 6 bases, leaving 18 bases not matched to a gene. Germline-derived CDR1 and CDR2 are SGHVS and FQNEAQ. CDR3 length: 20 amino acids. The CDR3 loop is CASSLAVLAGVTVTANEQFF. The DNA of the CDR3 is TGTGCCAGCAGCTTAGCTGTGTTAGCGGGAGTTACGGTTACGGCCAATGAGCAGTTCTTC.

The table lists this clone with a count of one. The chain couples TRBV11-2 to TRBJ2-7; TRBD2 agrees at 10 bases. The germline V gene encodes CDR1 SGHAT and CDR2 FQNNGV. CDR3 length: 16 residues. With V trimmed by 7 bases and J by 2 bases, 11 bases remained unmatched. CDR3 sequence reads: CASTKIAGGQPYEQYF. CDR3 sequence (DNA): TGTGCCAGCACTAAAATAGCGGGAGGCCAACCCTACGAGCAGTACTTC.

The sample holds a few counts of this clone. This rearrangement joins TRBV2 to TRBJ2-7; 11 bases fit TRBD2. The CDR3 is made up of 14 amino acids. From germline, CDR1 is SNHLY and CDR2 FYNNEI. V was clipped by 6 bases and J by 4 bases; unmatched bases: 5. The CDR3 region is CASRTGTSGYEQYF. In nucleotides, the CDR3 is TGTGCCAGCAGGACTGGGACTAGCGGATACGAGCAGTACTTC.

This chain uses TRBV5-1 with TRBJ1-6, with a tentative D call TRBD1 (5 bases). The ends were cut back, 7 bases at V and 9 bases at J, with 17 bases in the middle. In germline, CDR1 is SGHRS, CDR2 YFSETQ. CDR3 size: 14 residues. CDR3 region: CASHSGGSVSPLHF. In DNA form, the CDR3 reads TGCGCCAGCCACTCGGGGGGTTCGGTTTCACCCCTCCACTTT.

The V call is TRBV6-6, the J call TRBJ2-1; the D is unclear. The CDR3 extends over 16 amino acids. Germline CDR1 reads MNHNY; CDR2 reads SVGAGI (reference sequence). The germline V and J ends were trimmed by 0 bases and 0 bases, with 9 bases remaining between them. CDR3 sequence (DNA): TGTGCCAGCAGTTACTCGAAAGTAGACTCCTACAATGAGCAGTTCTTC. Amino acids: CASSYSKVDSYNEQFF.

In DNA, the CDR3 is TGTGCCACGGATACAGGGATCAAGCAGTACTTC. It translates to CATDTGIKQYF. The chain links TRBV10-3 to TRBJ2-7, with D possibly being TRBD1 (6 bases). In germline, CDR1 is ENHRY, CDR2 SYGVKD. The CDR3 extends over 11 amino acids. Trimming took off 10 bases at V and 8 bases at J, with 15 bases between the two ends.

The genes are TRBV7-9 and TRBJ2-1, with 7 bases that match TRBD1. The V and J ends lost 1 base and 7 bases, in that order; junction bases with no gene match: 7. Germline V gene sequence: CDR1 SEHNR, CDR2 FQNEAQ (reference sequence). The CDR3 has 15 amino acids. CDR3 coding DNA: TGTGCCAGCAGCTTAGACAGGGGCGCCAATAATGAGCAGTTCTTC. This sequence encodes CASSLDRGANNEQFF.

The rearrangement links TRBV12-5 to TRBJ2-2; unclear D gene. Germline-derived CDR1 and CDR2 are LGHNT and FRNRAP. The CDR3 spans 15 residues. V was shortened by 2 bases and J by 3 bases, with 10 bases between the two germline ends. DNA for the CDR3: TGTGCTAGTGGTTTGTCGAGCCTTGACACCGGGGAGCTGTTTTTT. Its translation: CASGLSSLDTGELFF.

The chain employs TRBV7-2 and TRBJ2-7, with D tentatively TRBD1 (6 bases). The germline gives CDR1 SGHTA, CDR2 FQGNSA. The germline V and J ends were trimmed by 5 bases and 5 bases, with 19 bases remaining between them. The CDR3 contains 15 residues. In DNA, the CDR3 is TGTGCCAGCAGCACGGAGGCGGCCAGGGGACACGAGCAGTACTTC. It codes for CASSTEAARGHEQYF.

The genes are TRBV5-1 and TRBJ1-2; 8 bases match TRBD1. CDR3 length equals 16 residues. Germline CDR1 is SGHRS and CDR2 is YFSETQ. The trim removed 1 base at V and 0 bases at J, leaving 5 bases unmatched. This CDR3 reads CASSLPGGPSNYGYTF. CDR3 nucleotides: TGCGCCAGCAGCTTGCCAGGGGGCCCTTCTAACTATGGCTACACCTTC.

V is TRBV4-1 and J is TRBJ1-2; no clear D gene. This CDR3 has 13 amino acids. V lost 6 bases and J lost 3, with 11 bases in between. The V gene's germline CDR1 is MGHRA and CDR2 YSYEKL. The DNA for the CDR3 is TGCGCCAGCAGATTGGGAGACGACTATGGCTACACCTTC. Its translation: CASRLGDDYGYTF.